This TCR beta chain was captured by sequencing in a study of CD8 T cells in Susac syndrome (dated by TCRdb to the late 2010s). The study in broad terms: Of the Susac syndrome patients who were sequenced, under ten were in clinical remission while about 6 had clinically active disease. Susac syndrome patients were therapy-naive, on corticosteroids (some also receiving IVIg), or on IVIg alone at blood withdrawal. Whether CD8+ T cell activation and differentiation in Susac syndrome was antigen driven was tested using repertoire sequencing. The clonality of the CD8+ T cell repertoire was compared across around twelve healthy donors, some 14 Susac syndrome patients and around 15 multiple sclerosis patients.

About this clonotype: Its cognate antigen has yet to be identified. Base qualities were left out, and no much larger clone turns up one base away.

V is reduced by 7 bases and J by 5 bases, leaving a spacing of 15 bases between them. CDR1 and CDR2 are read off the germline V gene (reference sequence) as DFQATT and SNEGSKA. The CDR3 goes from the cysteine to the phenylalanine over 13 residues. Only CDR3 DNA is held: 39 bases, read in frame from base 1. Overall results and qualifications from the work: Looking at Susac-specific public clones, the researchers identified 15 to 20 in the total CD8+ repertoire and roughly 5 in the CD8+ TEMRA repertoire. The TCR sequencing and HLA analysis was acknowledged to have included a relatively small number of individuals. CD8+ repertoires in Susac syndrome showed clonal expansion, which was highest in CD8+ TEMRA cells and was greater in clinically active patients than in remitting patients.

RNA was extracted using the RNeasy kit, and roughly 0.5 to 1 microgram was reverse transcribed with random hexamers. TCR beta CDR3 regions were amplified with the immunoSEQ multiplex PCR assay covering 54 Vbeta and 13 Jbeta segments. PCR amplification bias was corrected using a synthetic template baseline for primer optimization and computational correction. As for the original processing: Reads were annotated to V, D and J genes according to IMGT and were analyzed with immunoSEQ Analyzer, with only productive sequences retained. Clonality was calculated as one minus the Shannon entropy normalized by log2 of the number of productive unique sequences. Public and private clones were assessed among the 100 most prevalent clones of each patient and control. Clones were defined as Susac-specific when absent from the healthy and MS cohorts, from about 1,100 published viral clones and from other ImmuneACCESS disease sequences. The public reads were quality trimmed at Q25 with fastp and then assembled into clones with MiXCR by TCRdb, keeping productive beta chains. Under each unique CDR3 protein, matching rows form one entry showing the most common genes and DNA. In this record, the V and J calls reflect TCRdb's handling and not the investigators' own analysis. A total of around 170,000 distinct CDR3 sequences appear in this sample, more than 85% of them only once. Clones ranked in the top ten supply less than 0.2% of the sample.

Peripheral blood CD8+ and CD4+ T cells from healthy donors, Susac syndrome patients and multiple sclerosis patients were profiled by high-throughput TCR beta sequencing. Recently defined diagnostic criteria for definite or probable disease were met by the Susac syndrome patients. Bulk CD8+ and CD4+ T cells were purified magnetically by negative isolation, whereas CD8+ TEMRA cells were enriched by FACS. Blood was drawn into EDTA tubes, processed within 24 hours, and PBMCs were isolated by density gradient centrifugation. PBMCs destined for TCR sequencing were cryopreserved in liquid nitrogen and later thawed in a 37 °C water bath. Purity of sorted or isolated CD4+, CD8+ and CD8+ TEMRA cells was at least 90%.

The source of this sequence is a human donor with Susac syndrome. The specimen was CD8+ T cells from PBMCs. The sequence is built from TRBV20-1 and TRBJ1-5; the D gene is perhaps TRBD1, on 5 matching bases. DNA sequence: TGCAGTGTTACTCAGGGTCCTCATCAGCCCCAGCATTTT. Translated, this gives CSVTQGPHQPQHF.